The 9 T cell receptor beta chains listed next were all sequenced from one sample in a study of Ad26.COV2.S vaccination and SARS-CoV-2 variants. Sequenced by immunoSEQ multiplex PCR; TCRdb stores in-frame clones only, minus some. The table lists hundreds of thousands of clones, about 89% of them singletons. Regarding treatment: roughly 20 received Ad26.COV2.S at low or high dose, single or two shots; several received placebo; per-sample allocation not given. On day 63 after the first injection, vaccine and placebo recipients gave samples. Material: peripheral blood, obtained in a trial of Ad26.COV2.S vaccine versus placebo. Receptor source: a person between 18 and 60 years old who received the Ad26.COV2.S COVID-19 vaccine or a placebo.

The CDR3 bases are TGTGCCAGCAGTTACTCCTATCCTACAGGTAACGAGCAGTACTTC. This encodes CASSYSYPTGNEQYF. This sequence joins TRBV6-5 and TRBJ2-7; a weak D match, TRBD1 (5 bases). V gave up 0 bases and J gave up 5 bases, with 14 bases separating them. The CDR3 totals 15 residues. Germline loops: CDR1 MNHEY, CDR2 SVGAGI.

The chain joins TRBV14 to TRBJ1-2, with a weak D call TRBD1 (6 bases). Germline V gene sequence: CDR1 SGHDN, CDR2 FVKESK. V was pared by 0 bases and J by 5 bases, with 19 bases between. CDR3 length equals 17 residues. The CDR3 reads CASSQDQGPKGGYGYTF. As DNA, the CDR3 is TGTGCCAGCAGCCAAGATCAAGGGCCAAAGGGGGGGTATGGCTACACCTTC. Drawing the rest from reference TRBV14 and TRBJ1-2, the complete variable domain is EAGVTQFPSHSVIEKGQTVTLRCDPISGHDNLYWYRRVMGKEIKFLLHFVKESKQDESGMPNNRFLAERTGGTYSTLKVQPAELEDSGVYFCASSQDQGPKGGYGYTFGSGTRLTVV.

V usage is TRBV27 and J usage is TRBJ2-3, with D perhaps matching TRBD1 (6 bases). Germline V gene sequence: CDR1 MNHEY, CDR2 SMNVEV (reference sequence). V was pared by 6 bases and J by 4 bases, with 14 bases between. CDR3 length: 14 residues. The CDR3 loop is CASSLSQGSDTQYF. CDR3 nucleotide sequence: TGTGCCAGCAGCCTCTCCCAGGGGTCAGATACGCAGTATTTT.

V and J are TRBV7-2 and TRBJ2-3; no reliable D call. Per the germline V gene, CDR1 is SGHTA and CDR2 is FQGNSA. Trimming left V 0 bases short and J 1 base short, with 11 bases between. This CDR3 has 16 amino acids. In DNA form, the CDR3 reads TGTGCCAGCAGCTTAGCACCACTACCTGGCACAGATACGCAGTATTTT. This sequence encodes CASSLAPLPGTDTQYF.

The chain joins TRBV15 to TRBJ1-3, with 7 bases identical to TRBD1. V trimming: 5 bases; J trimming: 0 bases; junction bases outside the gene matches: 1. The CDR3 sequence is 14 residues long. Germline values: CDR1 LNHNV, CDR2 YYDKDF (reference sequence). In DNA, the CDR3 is TGTGCCACCAGCGACAGGGTCTCTGGAAACACCATATATTTT. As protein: CATSDRVSGNTIYF.

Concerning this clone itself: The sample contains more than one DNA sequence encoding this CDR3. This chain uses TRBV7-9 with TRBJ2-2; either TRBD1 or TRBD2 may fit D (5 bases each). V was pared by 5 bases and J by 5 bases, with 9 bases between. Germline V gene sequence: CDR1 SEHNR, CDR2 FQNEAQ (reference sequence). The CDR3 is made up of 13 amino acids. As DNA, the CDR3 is TGTGCCAGCAGCCGGGACGGAACCGGGGAGCTGTTTTTT. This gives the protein CASSRDGTGELFF.

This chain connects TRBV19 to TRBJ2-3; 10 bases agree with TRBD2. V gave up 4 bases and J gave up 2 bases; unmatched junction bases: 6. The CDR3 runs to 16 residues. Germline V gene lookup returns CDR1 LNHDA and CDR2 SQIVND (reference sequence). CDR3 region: CASSTRTSGNTDTQYF. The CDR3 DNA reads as TGTGCCAGTAGTACACGGACTAGCGGAAACACAGATACGCAGTATTTT.

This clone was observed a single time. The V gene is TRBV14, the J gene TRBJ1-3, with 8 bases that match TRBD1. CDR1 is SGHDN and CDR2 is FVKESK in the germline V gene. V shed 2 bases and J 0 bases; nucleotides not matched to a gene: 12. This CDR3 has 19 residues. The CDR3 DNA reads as TGTGCCAGCAGCCAACGACAGGGGTCGAACCAGTACTCTGGAAACACCATATATTTT. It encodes CASSQRQGSNQYSGNTIYF.

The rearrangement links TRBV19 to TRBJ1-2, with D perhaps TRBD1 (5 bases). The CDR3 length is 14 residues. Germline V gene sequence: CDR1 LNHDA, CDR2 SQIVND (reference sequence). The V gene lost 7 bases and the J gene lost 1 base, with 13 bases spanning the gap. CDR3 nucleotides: TGTGCCAGTACCAAGGGACGGAGTAACTATGGCTACACCTTC. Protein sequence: CASTKGRSNYGYTF.